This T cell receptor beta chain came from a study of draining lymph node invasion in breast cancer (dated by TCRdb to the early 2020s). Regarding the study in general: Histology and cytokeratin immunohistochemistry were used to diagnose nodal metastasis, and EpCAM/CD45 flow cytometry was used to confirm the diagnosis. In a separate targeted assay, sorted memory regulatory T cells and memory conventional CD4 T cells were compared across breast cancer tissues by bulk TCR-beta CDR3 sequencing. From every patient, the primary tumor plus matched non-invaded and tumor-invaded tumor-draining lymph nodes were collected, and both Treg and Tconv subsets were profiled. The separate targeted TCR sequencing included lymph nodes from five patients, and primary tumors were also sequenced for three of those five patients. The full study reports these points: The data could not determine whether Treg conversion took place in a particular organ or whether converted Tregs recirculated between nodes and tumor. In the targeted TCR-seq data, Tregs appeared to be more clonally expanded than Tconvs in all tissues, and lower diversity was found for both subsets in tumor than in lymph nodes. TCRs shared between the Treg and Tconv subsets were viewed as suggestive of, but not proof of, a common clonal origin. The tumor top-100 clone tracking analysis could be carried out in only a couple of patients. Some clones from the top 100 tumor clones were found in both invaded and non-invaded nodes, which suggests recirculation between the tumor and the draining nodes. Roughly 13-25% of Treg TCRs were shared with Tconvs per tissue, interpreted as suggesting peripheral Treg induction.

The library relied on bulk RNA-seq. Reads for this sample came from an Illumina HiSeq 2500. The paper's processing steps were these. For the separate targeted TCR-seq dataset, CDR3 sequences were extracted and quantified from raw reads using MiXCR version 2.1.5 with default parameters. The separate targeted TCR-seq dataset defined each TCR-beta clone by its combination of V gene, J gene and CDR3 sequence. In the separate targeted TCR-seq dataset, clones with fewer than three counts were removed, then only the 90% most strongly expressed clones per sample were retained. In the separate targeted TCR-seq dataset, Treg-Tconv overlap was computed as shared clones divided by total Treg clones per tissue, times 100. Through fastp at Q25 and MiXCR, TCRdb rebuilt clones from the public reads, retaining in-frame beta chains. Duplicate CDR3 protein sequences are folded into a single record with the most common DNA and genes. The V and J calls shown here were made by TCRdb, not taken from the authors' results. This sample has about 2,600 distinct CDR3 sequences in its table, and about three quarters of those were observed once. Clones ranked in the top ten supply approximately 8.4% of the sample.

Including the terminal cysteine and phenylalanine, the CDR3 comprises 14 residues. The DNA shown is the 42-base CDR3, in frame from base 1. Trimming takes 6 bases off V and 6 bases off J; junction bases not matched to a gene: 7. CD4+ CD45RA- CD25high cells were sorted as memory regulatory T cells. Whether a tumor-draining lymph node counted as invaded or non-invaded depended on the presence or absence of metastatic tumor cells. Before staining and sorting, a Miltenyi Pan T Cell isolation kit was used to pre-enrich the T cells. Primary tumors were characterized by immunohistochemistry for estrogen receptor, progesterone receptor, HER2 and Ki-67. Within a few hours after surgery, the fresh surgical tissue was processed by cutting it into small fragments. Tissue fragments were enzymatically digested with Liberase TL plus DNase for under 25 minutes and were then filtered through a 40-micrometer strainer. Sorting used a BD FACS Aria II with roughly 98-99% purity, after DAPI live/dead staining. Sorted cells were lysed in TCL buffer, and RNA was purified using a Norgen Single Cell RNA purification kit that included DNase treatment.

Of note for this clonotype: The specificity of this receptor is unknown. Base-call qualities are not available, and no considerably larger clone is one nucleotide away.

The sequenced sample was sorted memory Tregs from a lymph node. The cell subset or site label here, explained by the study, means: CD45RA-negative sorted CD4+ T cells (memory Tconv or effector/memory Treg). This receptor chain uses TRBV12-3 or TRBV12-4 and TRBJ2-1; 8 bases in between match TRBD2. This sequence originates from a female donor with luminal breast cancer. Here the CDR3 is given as CASSPPGGGNEQFF. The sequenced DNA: TGTGCCAGCAGCCCGCCGGGAGGGGGCAATGAGCAGTTCTTC.